A selection of T cell receptor beta chains follows, all from one sample in a study of blood T cells in healthy people across ages. TCRdb reprocessed the 5' RACE reads with MiXCR, giving one entry per CDR3 protein. The table has around 800,000 distinct CDR3 sequences, roughly 46% seen once; the top ten hold around 18%. The sequenced sample was blood. These receptors were obtained from a man aged 80 or over in good health. The CDR3 runs from the conserved cysteine through the conserved F or W. Each record gives: CDR3 protein, CDR3 DNA, D gene, clone size, J gene, V gene. D genes are given only for firm matches. Rows give clone size only sometimes, using once, few, many, or a class for an expanded clone.

cdr3_aa: CASLPDSGRVYEQFF; cdr3_nt: TGTGCCAGCCTCCCGGACAGCGGGAGGGTATATGAGCAGTTCTTC; d_call: TRBD2; clone_size: few; j_call: TRBJ2-1; v_call: TRBV6-2/TRBV6-3
cdr3_aa: CASSSGDSYTGELFF; cdr3_nt: TGTGCCAGCAGTTCCGGGGACTCTTACACCGGGGAGCTGTTTTTT; d_call: -; clone_size: many; j_call: TRBJ2-2; v_call: TRBV27
cdr3_aa: CASRGGDRGLTEAFF; cdr3_nt: TGTGCCAGCAGGGGCGGGGACAGGGGGCTAACTGAAGCTTTCTTT; d_call: TRBD1; clone_size: -; j_call: TRBJ1-1; v_call: TRBV28
cdr3_aa: CSVGTSGRLYEQYF; cdr3_nt: TGCAGCGTTGGAACTAGCGGGAGGTTATACGAGCAGTACTTC; d_call: TRBD2; clone_size: -; j_call: TRBJ2-7; v_call: TRBV29-1
cdr3_aa: CASSPEAGAGANVLTF; cdr3_nt: TGTGCCAGCAGCCCCGAGGCGGGAGCTGGGGCCAACGTCCTGACTTTC; d_call: TRBD2; clone_size: -; j_call: TRBJ2-6; v_call: TRBV7-3
cdr3_aa: CASNGFSYNEQFF; cdr3_nt: TGTGCCAGCAACGGGTTCTCCTACAATGAGCAGTTCTTC; d_call: -; clone_size: few; j_call: TRBJ2-1; v_call: TRBV25-1
cdr3_aa: CASSASGGLVAKNIQYF; cdr3_nt: TGTGCCAGCAGCGCGTCGGGGGGGCTTGTGGCCAAAAACATTCAGTACTTC; d_call: TRBD2; clone_size: once; j_call: TRBJ2-4; v_call: TRBV9
cdr3_aa: CASSSIFGGTSYNEQFF; cdr3_nt: TGTGCCAGCAGCTCCATTTTCGGCGGGACCTCCTACAATGAGCAGTTCTTC; d_call: -; clone_size: few; j_call: TRBJ2-1; v_call: TRBV5-5
cdr3_aa: CASSLYGNTIYF; cdr3_nt: TGTGCCAGCAGCCTTTACGGAAACACCATATATTTT; d_call: -; clone_size: -; j_call: TRBJ1-3; v_call: TRBV12-3/TRBV12-4
cdr3_aa: CAGSPDRQGIYGYTF; cdr3_nt: TGCGCCGGCAGCCCCGACCGACAGGGCATCTATGGCTACACCTTC; d_call: TRBD1; clone_size: -; j_call: TRBJ1-2; v_call: TRBV5-1
cdr3_aa: CASSPGVADNEQFF; cdr3_nt: TGTGCCAGCAGCCCCGGTGTGGCTGACAATGAGCAGTTCTTC; d_call: -; clone_size: -; j_call: TRBJ2-1; v_call: TRBV11-3
cdr3_aa: CASSQPRTAKNTEAFF; cdr3_nt: TGTGCCAGCAGCCAACCTAGGACAGCGAAGAACACTGAAGCTTTCTTT; d_call: -; clone_size: few; j_call: TRBJ1-1; v_call: TRBV4-2
cdr3_aa: CSARDVTSGRETQYF; cdr3_nt: TGCAGTGCTAGAGATGTCACTAGCGGGAGAGAGACCCAGTACTTC; d_call: TRBD2; clone_size: -; j_call: TRBJ2-5; v_call: TRBV20-1
cdr3_aa: CASSLVGEETQYF; cdr3_nt: TGCGCCAGCAGCTTGGTGGGGGAAGAGACCCAGTACTTC; d_call: -; clone_size: many; j_call: TRBJ2-5; v_call: TRBV5-1
cdr3_aa: CSGLGSWEQFF; cdr3_nt: TGCAGCGGACTAGGATCATGGGAGCAGTTCTTC; d_call: -; clone_size: many; j_call: TRBJ2-1; v_call: TRBV29-1
cdr3_aa: CASSAPLSPGANVLTF; cdr3_nt: TGTGCCAGCAGTGCTCCTCTCTCCCCTGGGGCCAACGTCCTGACTTTC; d_call: -; clone_size: -; j_call: TRBJ2-6; v_call: TRBV28
cdr3_aa: CASSLSSAGGGYTYGCTF; cdr3_nt: TGTGCCAGCAGCTTAAGTTCGGCAGGGGGAGGCTATACCTATGGCTGCACCTTC; d_call: TRBD1; clone_size: -; j_call: TRBJ1-2; v_call: TRBV7-2
cdr3_aa: CSARGEGFQETQYF; cdr3_nt: TGCAGTGCTAGAGGGGAGGGGTTCCAAGAGACCCAGTACTTC; d_call: TRBD2; clone_size: -; j_call: TRBJ2-5; v_call: TRBV20-1
cdr3_aa: CSAPELAKNIQYF; cdr3_nt: TGCAGTGCTCCCGAATTAGCCAAAAACATTCAGTACTTC; d_call: -; clone_size: few; j_call: TRBJ2-4; v_call: TRBV20-1
cdr3_aa: CSARDLGLALHNEQFF; cdr3_nt: TGCAGTGCTAGAGACCTAGGGCTAGCTCTCCACAATGAGCAGTTCTTC; d_call: -; clone_size: few; j_call: TRBJ2-1; v_call: TRBV20-1
cdr3_aa: CASSYTGSTYEQYF; cdr3_nt: TGTGCCAGCAGTTATACAGGTTCCACCTACGAGCAGTACTTC; d_call: -; clone_size: -; j_call: TRBJ2-7; v_call: TRBV5-6
cdr3_aa: CASSLMASGGRSSYNEQFF; cdr3_nt: TGCGCCAGCAGCTTGATGGCTAGCGGAGGGAGGAGCTCCTACAATGAGCAGTTCTTC; d_call: TRBD2; clone_size: -; j_call: TRBJ2-1; v_call: TRBV5-1
cdr3_aa: CASSPPSGGSNIQYF; cdr3_nt: TGTGCCAGCAGTCCCCCAAGCGGGGGTTCTAACATTCAGTACTTC; d_call: TRBD2; clone_size: -; j_call: TRBJ2-4; v_call: TRBV3-1
cdr3_aa: CASNLRTSGSHEQYF; cdr3_nt: TGTGCCAGCAACCTGAGGACTAGCGGGAGCCACGAGCAGTACTTC; d_call: TRBD2; clone_size: few; j_call: TRBJ2-7; v_call: TRBV2
cdr3_aa: CASSRRQDDGYTF; cdr3_nt: TGTGCCAGCAGCCGAAGACAGGACGATGGCTACACCTTC; d_call: -; clone_size: few; j_call: TRBJ1-2; v_call: TRBV3-1
cdr3_aa: CATSSNRGPQFF; cdr3_nt: TGTGCCACCAGCTCAAACAGGGGGCCGCAGTTCTTC; d_call: TRBD1; clone_size: many; j_call: TRBJ2-1; v_call: TRBV15
cdr3_aa: CASSSGGLPTDTQYF; cdr3_nt: TGTGCCAGCAGCTCCGGCGGGCTACCGACGGATACGCAGTATTTT; d_call: -; clone_size: -; j_call: TRBJ2-3; v_call: TRBV7-3
cdr3_aa: CASRLGAAVYNEQFF; cdr3_nt: TGTGCCAGCAGGTTGGGTGCGGCCGTCTACAATGAGCAGTTCTTC; d_call: -; clone_size: -; j_call: TRBJ2-1; v_call: TRBV2
cdr3_aa: CSVEIPSLKYSYEQYF; cdr3_nt: TGCAGCGTTGAAATCCCCAGCCTGAAGTACTCCTACGAGCAGTACTTC; d_call: -; clone_size: many; j_call: TRBJ2-7; v_call: TRBV29-1
cdr3_aa: CSARALPHEQYF; cdr3_nt: TGCAGTGCTAGGGCCCTCCCCCACGAGCAGTACTTC; d_call: -; clone_size: few; j_call: TRBJ2-7; v_call: TRBV20-1
cdr3_aa: CATKGGEDEQYF; cdr3_nt: TGTGCCACCAAAGGGGGCGAGGACGAGCAGTACTTC; d_call: TRBD1; clone_size: -; j_call: TRBJ2-7; v_call: TRBV24-1
cdr3_aa: CASSLVVGVWETQYF; cdr3_nt: TGTGCCAGCAGCTTGGTAGTGGGAGTATGGGAGACCCAGTACTTC; d_call: -; clone_size: -; j_call: TRBJ2-5; v_call: TRBV5-6
cdr3_aa: CASRSMGSPLHF; cdr3_nt: TGTGCCAGCAGGTCAATGGGCTCACCCCTCCACTTT; d_call: -; clone_size: few; j_call: TRBJ1-6; v_call: TRBV6-6
cdr3_aa: CSVGLEQETQYF; cdr3_nt: TGCAGCGTTGGACTAGAACAAGAGACCCAGTACTTC; d_call: -; clone_size: many; j_call: TRBJ2-5; v_call: TRBV29-1
cdr3_aa: CASKWGSWANEQFF; cdr3_nt: TGTGCCAGCAAGTGGGGGAGTTGGGCCAATGAGCAGTTCTTC; d_call: -; clone_size: few; j_call: TRBJ2-1; v_call: TRBV14
cdr3_aa: CSARVPSGIFYEQYF; cdr3_nt: TGCAGTGCTAGAGTCCCTAGCGGGATATTCTACGAGCAGTACTTC; d_call: TRBD2; clone_size: -; j_call: TRBJ2-7; v_call: TRBV20-1
cdr3_aa: CASSFGGGGSGANVLTF; cdr3_nt: TGTGCCAGCAGTTTCGGAGGGGGCGGCTCTGGGGCCAACGTCCTGACTTTC; d_call: -; clone_size: -; j_call: TRBJ2-6; v_call: TRBV28
cdr3_aa: CASSPGSSSRYEQYF; cdr3_nt: TGTGCCAGCTCACCGGGGTCTAGTAGTCGCTACGAGCAGTACTTC; d_call: -; clone_size: few; j_call: TRBJ2-7; v_call: TRBV18
cdr3_aa: CSVATSTDTRYF; cdr3_nt: TGCAGCGTTGCAACAAGCACAGATACGCGGTATTTT; d_call: -; clone_size: -; j_call: TRBJ2-3; v_call: TRBV29-1
cdr3_aa: CSAPRSYNSPLHF; cdr3_nt: TGCAGCGCGCCTCGTTCGTATAATTCACCCCTCCACTTT; d_call: -; clone_size: -; j_call: TRBJ1-6; v_call: TRBV29-1
cdr3_aa: CTSSPRSYNEQFF; cdr3_nt: TGTACCAGCAGCCCGCGCTCCTACAATGAGCAGTTCTTC; d_call: -; clone_size: once; j_call: TRBJ2-1; v_call: TRBV12-3/TRBV12-4
cdr3_aa: CATRRAGTYNEQFF; cdr3_nt: TGTGCCACCAGGCGGGCGGGGACTTACAATGAGCAGTTCTTC; d_call: -; clone_size: -; j_call: TRBJ2-1; v_call: TRBV15
cdr3_aa: CSVEPGTLYEQYF; cdr3_nt: TGCAGCGTTGAACCAGGGACACTCTACGAGCAGTACTTC; d_call: -; clone_size: few; j_call: TRBJ2-7; v_call: TRBV29-1
cdr3_aa: CASSPAGHNEQFF; cdr3_nt: TGTGCCAGCTCACCGGCGGGCCACAATGAGCAGTTCTTC; d_call: -; clone_size: many; j_call: TRBJ2-1; v_call: TRBV18
cdr3_aa: CAISLTLGGQLYNEQFF; cdr3_nt: TGTGCCATCAGCCTAACCCTAGGGGGACAGCTTTACAATGAGCAGTTCTTC; d_call: TRBD1; clone_size: few; j_call: TRBJ2-1; v_call: TRBV10-3
cdr3_aa: CASTDRGPGGYTF; cdr3_nt: TGTGCCAGTACAGACAGGGGGCCGGGTGGCTACACCTTC; d_call: TRBD1; clone_size: -; j_call: TRBJ1-2; v_call: TRBV6-6
cdr3_aa: CASSLGALASYEQYF; cdr3_nt: TGTGCCAGCAGCTTAGGAGCACTAGCTTCCTACGAGCAGTACTTC; d_call: -; clone_size: few; j_call: TRBJ2-7; v_call: TRBV7-2
cdr3_aa: CASSYSSQHPMETQYF; cdr3_nt: TGTGCCAGCAGTTACTCGAGCCAGCACCCTATGGAGACCCAGTACTTC; d_call: -; clone_size: -; j_call: TRBJ2-5; v_call: TRBV6-6